This passage covers 13 T cell receptor beta chains from one sample sequenced in a study of OX40 agonist ivuxolimab in advanced cancers. Using immunoSEQ multiplex PCR, the repertoire was profiled, and TCRdb retains in-frame clones only, with some absent. The sample has over 40,000 clones, more than 70% seen once. The sequenced sample was CD4+ or CD8+ T cells sorted from blood, obtained in a trial of the OX40 agonist ivuxolimab. These receptor sequences come from an adult with an advanced solid tumor such as melanoma, head and neck, liver or kidney cancer.

The chain combines TRBV30 with TRBJ1-6, with unresolved D. The CDR3 totals 14 residues. With 3 bases removed from V and 7 bases from J, the gap between germline ends came to 13 bases. The germline gives CDR1 GTSNPN, CDR2 SVGIG (reference sequence). CDR3 region: CAWRGGIWNSPLHF. The DNA of the CDR3 is TGTGCCTGGAGGGGAGGGATCTGGAATTCACCCCTCCACTTT.

The rearrangement uses TRBV7-9 and TRBJ1-1, with 8 nucleotides matching TRBD1. The germline gives CDR1 SEHNR, CDR2 FQNEAQ (reference sequence). The trim removed 5 bases at V and 0 bases at J, leaving 5 bases unmatched. The CDR3 is 15 amino acids. The CDR3 region has the DNA TGTGCCAGCAGCAGCAGGGGGCTGTTGAACACTGAAGCTTTCTTT. This codes for CASSSRGLLNTEAFF.

The rearrangement links TRBV2 to TRBJ2-3; D unclear. V dropped 3 bases and J dropped 1 base, with 8 bases sitting between them. Germline loops: CDR1 SNHLY, CDR2 FYNNEI. The CDR3 contains 14 residues. This CDR3 is CASSDPQRTDTQYF. CDR3 DNA: TGTGCCAGCAGTGATCCCCAACGCACAGATACGCAGTATTTT.

CDR3 DNA: TGTGCCAGCAGTTACGTCGGCGGTGAAGCTTTCTTT. Encoded protein: CASSYVGGEAFF. The J gene is TRBJ1-1, the V gene TRBV6-5; no definite D call. The CDR3 is 12 residues long. The V end lost 2 bases, the J end lost 7 bases, and 8 bases lay between the germline ends. Germline V gives CDR1 MNHEY, CDR2 SVGAGI.

As concerns this clone: Other nucleotide sequences in the sample specify the same CDR3. V gene TRBV28 combines with J gene TRBJ1-2; tentatively, D is TRBD1 (6 bases). V was pared by 6 bases and J by 5 bases, with 22 bases between. Germline V gene lookup returns CDR1 MDHEN and CDR2 SYDVKM. The CDR3 length is 16 residues. CDR3 nucleotide sequence: TGTGCCAGCAGCCCCTTGGACAGAGTGGTATGGTATGGCTACACCTTC. This codes for CASSPLDRVVWYGYTF.

This sequence joins TRBV29-1 and TRBJ2-7; TRBD2 might be the D (6 bases). V dropped 1 base and J dropped 4 bases, with 14 bases sitting between them. Germline values: CDR1 SQVTM, CDR2 ANQGSEA. The CDR3 sequence is 14 residues long. The CDR3 here is CSVEGWGAGYEQYF. CDR3 DNA: TGCAGCGTTGAAGGGTGGGGCGCGGGGTACGAGCAGTACTTC.

This clone was detected only a few times. The chain uses TRBV5-1 and TRBJ2-2, with a tentative D call TRBD2 (5 bases). Deletions cut 7 bases from V and 6 bases from J, with 7 bases between. CDR1 and CDR2 (germline): SGHRS, YFSETQ. This CDR3 has 11 residues. The DNA for the CDR3 is TGCGCCAGCGAGGAGGCCGGGGAGCTGTTTTTT. This codes for CASEEAGELFF.

In this sample, this clone turned up a few times. V usage is TRBV29-1 and J usage is TRBJ1-1; perhaps TRBD1 as D (5 bases). This CDR3 spans 12 amino acids. Germline CDR1 SQVTM, CDR2 ANQGSEA. Trimming pared 8 bases from V and 3 bases from J, leaving 13 bases between. In DNA form, the CDR3 reads TGCAGCTTCAGGGTAGCGGACACTGAAGCTTTCTTT. This codes for CSFRVADTEAFF.

The genes are TRBV7-9 and TRBJ2-3, with D possibly being TRBD1 (6 bases). The CDR3 runs to 11 residues. Trimming pared 11 bases from V and 1 base from J, leaving 7 bases between. CDR1 and CDR2 from the germline V gene are SEHNR and FQNEAQ (reference sequence). The CDR3 loop reads CAGQRTDTQYF. In DNA, the CDR3 is TGTGCCGGACAGCGCACAGATACGCAGTATTTT. Using reference TRBV7-9 and TRBJ2-3 for the parts outside the CDR3, the full variable domain is DTGVSQNPRHKITKRGQNVTFRCDPISEHNRLYWYRQTLGQGPEFLTYFQNEAQLEKSRLLSDRFSAERPKGSFSTLEIQRTEQGDSAMYLCAGQRTDTQYFGPGTRLTVL.

V gene TRBV6-1 combines with J gene TRBJ2-7; either TRBD1 or TRBD2 may fit D (6 bases each). Germline CDR1 reads MNHNS; CDR2 reads SASEGT. The CDR3 is made up of 13 amino acids. The V end lost 11 bases, the J end lost 6 bases, and 20 bases lay between the germline ends. The CDR3 coding sequence is TGTGCCGGGCGCGGGGACATACCAGCCGAGCAGTACTTC. Protein: CAGRGDIPAEQYF.

This chain joins TRBV5-4 and TRBJ1-3; D not resolved. CDR1 is SGHNT and CDR2 is YYREEE in the germline V gene (reference sequence). The CDR3 contains 13 residues. The V end was cut by 1 base, the J end by 4 bases, with 6 bases between. The CDR3 DNA reads TGTGCCAGCAGCTTGACCGCCGGAAACACCATATATTTT. It specifies CASSLTAGNTIYF. Full variable domain (rest looked up from reference TRBV5-4 and TRBJ1-3): ETGVTQSPTHLIKTRGQQVTLRCSSQSGHNTVSWYQQALGQGPQFIFQYYREEENGRGNFPPRFSGLQFPNYSSELNVNALELDDSALYLCASSLTAGNTIYFGEGSWLTVV.

The chain couples TRBV11-3 to TRBJ2-1; no reliable D call. The germline V and J ends were trimmed by 4 bases and 7 bases, with 8 bases remaining between them. Germline values: CDR1 SGHNT, CDR2 YENEEA. There are 12 residues in the CDR3. As DNA, the CDR3 is TGTGCCAGCAGCTCACCTGGAAATGAGCAGTTCTTC. This codes for CASSSPGNEQFF.

This clone has a handful of counts. The J gene is TRBJ1-2, the V gene TRBV9; TRBD1 is a possible D gene (6 bases). This CDR3 contains 15 residues. Germline CDR1 SGDLS, CDR2 YYNGEE. V was pared by 3 bases and J by 4 bases, with 16 bases between. CDR3 in DNA: TGTGCCAGCAGCGCAACCTCGGACAGTACCTATGGCTACACCTTC. Translated: CASSATSDSTYGYTF.